The next 30 T cell receptor beta chains were all read from a single sample in a study of brain metastases from non-small cell lung cancer. Method: immunoSEQ multiplex PCR; TCRdb's copy keeps in-frame clones and lacks some. The sample holds some 3,000 clones, approximately 80% seen once. Sample: tissue from a brain metastasis. These receptors were obtained from a donor aged 40 or older with non-small cell lung cancer.

This chain links TRBV10-3 with TRBJ2-7; D is uncertain. CDR3 length: 12 amino acids. The germline V gene encodes CDR1 ENHRY and CDR2 SYGVKD. The V end lost 4 bases, the J end lost 3 bases, and 7 bases lay between the germline ends. The CDR3 nucleotides are TGTGCCATCAGTGGGAAGAGCTACGAGCAGTACTTC. Protein product: CAISGKSYEQYF.

This chain uses TRBV7-8 with TRBJ2-5; tentative D call: TRBD1 (5 bases). The CDR3 length is 12 residues. Germline-derived CDR1 and CDR2 are SGHVS and FQNEAQ. Trimming took 5 bases from V and 6 from J, leaving 10 bases between them. The CDR3 loop is CASSPQGKTQYF. The CDR3 DNA follows: TGTGCCAGCAGCCCTCAGGGAAAGACCCAGTACTTC. The entire variable domain, with the rest obtained from reference TRBV7-8 and TRBJ2-5, is as follows: GAGVSQSPRYKVAKRGQDVALRCDPISGHVSLFWYQQALGQGPEFLTYFQNEAQLDKSGLPSDRFFAERPEGSVSTLKIQRTQQEDSAVYLCASSPQGKTQYFGPGTRLLVL.

The chain has TRBV7-9 and TRBJ1-1; a weak D match, TRBD1 (5 bases). V was trimmed by 5 bases and J by 4 bases, leaving 14 bases between them. The CDR3 loop spans 14 amino acids. The germline gives CDR1 SEHNR, CDR2 FQNEAQ (reference sequence). Here the CDR3 DNA reads TGTGCCAGCAGCCAAGAAGGGGTCGGCACTGAAGCTTTCTTT. This encodes CASSQEGVGTEAFF.

This clone appeared a few times. V usage is TRBV11-1 and J usage is TRBJ2-2, with D possibly being TRBD2 (6 bases). V was clipped by 5 bases and J by 7 bases, with 14 bases between them. This CDR3 has 14 amino acids. Germline CDR1 and CDR2: SGHAT and FQDESV (reference sequence). The CDR3 sequence: CASSPGTSVGELFF. CDR3 DNA sequence: TGTGCCAGCAGCCCTGGGACTTCCGTCGGGGAGCTGTTTTTT.

Comment on this clone: Distinct nucleotide sequences in the sample also encode this CDR3. This chain joins TRBV4-2 and TRBJ2-1; 10 nucleotides agree with TRBD2. The CDR3 is 16 residues long. The germline CDR1 and CDR2 sequences are LGHNA and YNFKEQ. Losses at the gene ends were 5 bases for V and 5 bases for J; bases not matched to a gene: 9. CDR3 in amino acids: CASSGPSGGGNNEQFF. The CDR3 DNA follows: TGTGCCAGCAGCGGACCTAGCGGGGGAGGTAACAATGAGCAGTTCTTC.

V and J are TRBV3-1 (or the pseudogene TRBV3-2) and TRBJ1-2; a possible D gene is TRBD1 (6 bases). V lost 0 bases and J 7 bases, leaving 15 bases between the germline ends. Germline lookup yields CDR1 LGHDT and CDR2 YNNKEL (reference sequence). The CDR3 contains 15 residues. The CDR3 is CASSQDRITGFGYTF. The DNA for the CDR3 is TGTGCCAGCAGCCAAGACCGAATCACAGGGTTTGGCTACACCTTC.

This chain connects TRBV19 to TRBJ2-7; 10 bases agree with TRBD1. CDR1 and CDR2 (germline): LNHDA, SQIVND (reference sequence). This CDR3 contains 14 residues. After removal of 4 bases from V and 7 bases from J, the junction contained 7 bases not matched to a gene. The CDR3 DNA sequence: TGTGCCAGTAGTACGGGACAGGGGCTGGGGGAGCAGTACTTC. As protein: CASSTGQGLGEQYF.

The chain joins TRBV7-2 to TRBJ1-3, with a weak D call TRBD1 (6 bases). Deletions cut 4 bases from V and 4 bases from J, with 11 bases between. The V gene's germline CDR1 is SGHTA and CDR2 FQGNSA. The CDR3 loop spans 14 amino acids. The CDR3 protein is CASSSPGHGNTIYF. Written as DNA, the CDR3 is TGTGCCAGCAGCTCACCGGGACACGGAAACACCATATATTTT.

The CDR3 DNA follows: TGTGCCAGCAGCTTATCTCGACTAGCGGGAGCACAAGAGACCCAGTACTTC. Translation gives CASSLSRLAGAQETQYF. The rearrangement links TRBV5-6 to TRBJ2-5; 12 bases match TRBD2. This CDR3 has 17 residues. The V gene's germline CDR1 is SGHDT and CDR2 YYEEEE. With 2 bases clipped from V and 2 bases from J, the junction kept 7 bases outside the gene matches.

The chain couples TRBV7-9 to TRBJ1-4, with D perhaps TRBD1 (5 bases). V gave up 2 bases and J gave up 8 bases, with 15 bases separating them. Germline CDR1 is SEHNR and CDR2 is FQNEAQ (reference sequence). This CDR3 has 15 residues. This CDR3 reads CASSLPAGSGEKLFF. The CDR3 nucleotides read TGTGCCAGCAGCTTACCAGCAGGGTCTGGGGAAAAACTGTTTTTT.

A single count supports this clone. This rearrangement joins TRBV5-4 to TRBJ2-3, with 10 bases lining up with TRBD1. The germline V gene encodes CDR1 SGHNT and CDR2 YYREEE (reference sequence). The V segment lost 6 bases and the J segment 4 bases; nucleotides outside the gene matches: 8. This CDR3 region has 15 residues. The CDR3 region is CASTSRDRGSDTQYF. The CDR3 coding sequence is TGTGCCAGCACCTCCCGGGACAGGGGTTCAGATACGCAGTATTTT.

The CDR3 here is CASSLGGGETQYF. As DNA, the CDR3 is TGTGCCAGTAGTCTAGGAGGGGGAGAGACCCAGTACTTC. The rearrangement uses TRBV19 and TRBJ2-5; tentatively, D is TRBD1 or TRBD2 (6 bases each). Germline CDR1 is LNHDA and CDR2 is SQIVND (reference sequence). CDR3 length equals 13 residues. Trimming removed 5 bases at V and 4 bases at J, with 11 bases between.

In regard to this clone: Other DNA sequences in this specimen translate into the identical CDR3. The chain is built from TRBV15 and TRBJ2-4; D gene unclear. This CDR3 contains 13 residues. V shed 0 bases and J shed 4 bases, with 4 bases lying between them. Germline V gives CDR1 LNHNV, CDR2 YYDKDF (reference sequence). Written as DNA, the CDR3 is TGTGCCACCAGCAGAGATTCAAAAAACATTCAGTACTTC. Translating it yields CATSRDSKNIQYF.

The gene calls are TRBV24-1 and TRBJ2-1; D assignment may be TRBD1 or TRBD2 (6 bases each). The CDR3 is made up of 15 amino acids. V lost 4 bases, J lost 7 bases, and 16 bases lay in between. Germline CDR1 KGHDR, CDR2 SFDVKD. In nucleotides, the CDR3 is TGTGCCACCAGTGACCCACGCCGGAGGGGGAATGAGCAGTTCTTC. Residues: CATSDPRRRGNEQFF.

V and J are TRBV30 and TRBJ2-1; 11 nucleotides match TRBD2. The CDR3 runs 15 residues. The germline gives CDR1 GTSNPN, CDR2 SVGIG (reference sequence). Trimming took 3 bases from V and 4 from J; bases not matched to a gene: 5. In DNA, the CDR3 is TGTGCCTGGAGCTTTAGCGGGGGGGTTTACAATGAGCAGTTCTTC. Encoded protein: CAWSFSGGVYNEQFF. The variable domain in full, completed from reference TRBV30 and TRBJ2-1, reads SQTIHQWPATLVQPVGSPLSLECTVEGTSNPNLYWYRQAAGRGLQLLFYSVGIGQISSEVPQNLSASRPQDRQFILSSKKLLLSDSGFYLCAWSFSGGVYNEQFFGPGTRLTVL.

CDR3 in DNA: TGCGCCAGCAGCCTTTGGACAGGGCCCTACGAGCAGTACTTC. As protein: CASSLWTGPYEQYF. The rearrangement joins TRBV4-1 to TRBJ2-7, with 8 positions matching TRBD1. Germline values: CDR1 MGHRA, CDR2 YSYEKL. V shed 4 bases, J shed 2 bases, and the junction held 4 bases outside the gene matches. This CDR3 spans 14 amino acids.

This clone was observed a single time. V is TRBV6-6 and J is TRBJ1-1; TRBD1 is a possible D gene (6 bases). The CDR3 totals 14 residues. With 8 bases removed from V and 5 bases from J, the gap between germline ends came to 18 bases. Germline lookup yields CDR1 MNHNY and CDR2 SVGAGI (reference sequence). The DNA of the CDR3 is TGTGCCAGCTACCTGGGGGGGCAGGGAACTGAAGCTTTCTTT. Translation gives CASYLGGQGTEAFF.

This sequence joins TRBV15 and TRBJ1-4; no clear D gene. The germline gives CDR1 LNHNV, CDR2 YYDKDF (reference sequence). V was shortened by 4 bases and J by 10 bases, with 19 bases between the two germline ends. The CDR3 runs to 15 residues. This CDR3 is CATSTRTLDTRKLFF. For the CDR3, the DNA is TGTGCCACCAGCACCCGGACCCTTGATACCCGAAAACTGTTTTTT.

This clone has just a few counts. V gene TRBV6-4 combines with J gene TRBJ2-7; TRBD2 might be the D (5 bases). CDR3 length equals 13 residues. Trimming stripped 5 bases from V and 6 bases from J, with 14 bases between. Germline V gene lookup returns CDR1 MRHNA and CDR2 SNTAGT. Here the CDR3 reads CASSRDFLSEQYF. In DNA, the CDR3 is TGTGCCAGCAGTCGGGATTTCCTCTCCGAGCAGTACTTC.

V gene TRBV29-1 combines with J gene TRBJ1-2; no clear D. This CDR3 is 11 amino acids long. Germline V lookup: CDR1 SQVTM, CDR2 ANQGSEA. Trimming removed 3 bases at V and 8 bases at J, with 10 bases between. DNA for the CDR3: TGCAGCGTTGATGGGGTAGCCGGCTACACCTTC. As protein: CSVDGVAGYTF.

This chain uses TRBV6-1 with TRBJ1-5, with D maybe TRBD1 (5 bases). The germline CDR1 and CDR2 sequences are MNHNS and SASEGT. The CDR3 is 15 residues long. V was shortened by 1 base and J by 5 bases, with 12 bases between the two germline ends. The DNA of the CDR3 is TGTGCCAGCAGTGAAGAGGGGTTAAGGTATCAGCCCCAGCATTTT. This sequence encodes CASSEEGLRYQPQHF.

This clone was seen only a few times. J is TRBJ2-3 and V is TRBV29-1, with D possibly matching TRBD2 (6 bases). CDR1 and CDR2 (germline): SQVTM, ANQGSEA. V lost 1 base and J 1 base, leaving 12 bases between the germline ends. CDR3 length equals 15 residues. The CDR3 sequence: CSVEATTGGTDTQYF. In nucleotides, the CDR3 is TGCAGCGTTGAAGCCACTACGGGGGGCACAGATACGCAGTATTTT.

V is TRBV27 and J is TRBJ1-1; D is uncertain. In germline, CDR1 is MNHEY, CDR2 SMNVEV (reference sequence). CDR3 length: 13 amino acids. V was trimmed by 6 bases and J by 1 base, leaving 9 bases between them. The CDR3 bases are TGTGCCAGCAGAACCTGCAGGAACACTGAAGCTTTCTTT. It encodes CASRTCRNTEAFF.

The chain employs TRBV18 and TRBJ1-6; possibly TRBD1 for D (5 bases). In germline, CDR1 is KGHSH, CDR2 LQKENI. The CDR3 is 13 residues long. V dropped 5 bases and J dropped 7 bases, with 9 bases sitting between them. CDR3 region: CASSEGRNSPLHF. DNA of the CDR3: TGTGCCAGCTCAGAGGGGAGGAATTCACCCCTCCACTTT.

The chain is built from TRBV5-6 and TRBJ2-7; tentative D call: TRBD2 (7 bases). The germline gives CDR1 SGHDT, CDR2 YYEEEE. Trimming cost V 4 bases and J 0 bases, with 17 bases left between them. The CDR3 contains 16 residues. CDR3 region: CASSSTGGEGSYEQYF. In nucleotides, the CDR3 is TGTGCCAGCAGCAGCACGGGGGGCGAGGGCTCCTACGAGCAGTACTTC.

This clone was seen once. This chain uses TRBV5-6 with TRBJ2-7; D may correspond to TRBD1 or TRBD2 (6 bases each). The germline V and J ends were trimmed by 4 bases and 0 bases, with 17 bases remaining between them. This CDR3 is 16 amino acids long. Germline CDR1 SGHDT, CDR2 YYEEEE. CDR3 region: CASSSMGGEGSYEQYF. The CDR3 nucleotides read TGTGCCAGCAGCAGCATGGGGGGCGAGGGCTCCTACGAGCAGTACTTC.

The rearrangement uses TRBV30 and TRBJ1-3; weak D call: TRBD1 (5 bases). The CDR3 totals 14 residues. V was trimmed by 3 bases and J by 4 bases, leaving 13 bases between them. Germline V lookup: CDR1 GTSNPN, CDR2 SVGIG (reference sequence). CDR3 sequence: CAWSPGTVGNTIYF. The CDR3 coding sequence is TGTGCCTGGAGCCCCGGGACTGTCGGAAACACCATATATTTT. The variable domain in full, with the rest retrieved from reference TRBV30 and TRBJ1-3, is SQTIHQWPATLVQPVGSPLSLECTVEGTSNPNLYWYRQAAGRGLQLLFYSVGIGQISSEVPQNLSASRPQDRQFILSSKKLLLSDSGFYLCAWSPGTVGNTIYFGEGSWLTVV.

This clone was recorded only once. Compared with germline, one end of the junction differs, possibly owing to a read error. V gene TRBV9 combines with J gene TRBJ2-2; possibly TRBD1 for D (6 bases). The germline CDR1 and CDR2 sequences are SGDLS and YYNGEE. This CDR3 contains 16 residues. The CDR3 is CASNVEGGEGTGELFF. The CDR3 DNA follows: TGTGCCAGCAACGTAGAAGGGGGTGAAGGGACCGGGGAGCTGTTTTTT.

This clone appeared once. The chain has TRBV5-6 and TRBJ2-1; 13 nucleotides line up with TRBD2. Germline assignment: CDR1 SGHDT and CDR2 YYEEEE. J gave up 6 bases and V 4 bases, and 10 bases lay outside the gene matches. The CDR3 totals 17 residues. For the CDR3, the DNA is TGTGCCAGCAGCGGCGGACTAGCGGGGGCCTACTTCAATGAGCAGTTCTTC. It specifies CASSGGLAGAYFNEQFF.

This rearrangement joins TRBV6-5 to TRBJ2-1; TRBD2 might be the D (6 bases). The length of the CDR3 is 12 residues. The V gene's germline CDR1 is MNHEY and CDR2 SVGAGI. The V end was cut by 7 bases, the J end by 9 bases, with 13 bases between. Written as DNA, the CDR3 is TGTGCCAGCAAAGACGGGGGAGGTGAGCAGTTCTTC. Protein sequence: CASKDGGGEQFF.